The 14 T cell receptor beta chains listed next were all sequenced from one sample in a study of blood T cells in healthy people across ages. Through a sample-barcoded 5' primer and a J-beta primer mix, a second PCR was run for 7 to 11 cycles. TCRdb processed the 5' RACE reads anew with MiXCR; each CDR3 protein has one entry. This sample has 1.5 million to 1.8 million distinct CDR3 sequences, with approximately 39% found just once. Material: blood. The receptors here all came from a woman between 18 and 29 years old in good health.

This chain links TRBV28 with TRBJ2-7, with 11 bases identical to TRBD1. Germline V gene data show CDR1 as MDHEN and CDR2 as SYDVKM. The CDR3 covers 14 residues. The V gene end was trimmed by 6 bases and the J gene end by 6 bases; junction bases not matched to a gene: 7. CDR3 loop: CASSPGQGASEQYF. The CDR3 nucleotides read TGTGCCAGCAGCCCCGGACAGGGGGCAAGCGAGCAGTACTTC.

The gene calls are TRBV6-2 or TRBV6-3 and TRBJ2-7; possible D gene TRBD2, 6 bases. CDR1 and CDR2 (germline): MNHEY, SVGEGT. The V end lost 8 bases, the J end lost 7 bases, and 21 bases lay between the germline ends. This CDR3 is 14 amino acids long. CDR3 sequence reads: CASFEGLAKNEQYF. In DNA, the CDR3 is TGTGCCAGCTTCGAGGGCCTAGCGAAAAATGAGCAGTACTTC.

The chain recombines TRBV6-2 or TRBV6-3 with TRBJ2-7; TRBD2 matches at 10 bases. This CDR3 has 16 amino acids. V lost 2 bases, J lost 7 bases, and 11 bases stayed unmatched. Germline loops: CDR1 MNHEY, CDR2 SVGEGT. This CDR3 reads CASSYQREGRDNEQYF. The CDR3 coding sequence is TGTGCCAGCAGTTACCAGCGGGAGGGCCGGGACAATGAGCAGTACTTC.

The V call is TRBV6-5, the J call TRBJ2-3; 9 nucleotides match TRBD2. The CDR3 has 15 residues. The germline V gene encodes CDR1 MNHEY and CDR2 SVGAGI. V lost 6 bases, J lost 4 bases, and 8 bases stayed unmatched. CDR3 in amino acids: CASRFSGRLADTQYF. The DNA of the CDR3 is TGTGCCAGCAGATTTAGCGGGAGATTGGCAGATACGCAGTATTTT.

The chain links TRBV6-6 to TRBJ1-1; no firm D call. The CDR3 has 14 amino acids. CDR1 is MNHNY, CDR2 SVGAGI, per germline (reference sequence). Deletions cut 4 bases from V and 0 bases from J, with 9 bases between. The CDR3 DNA is TGTGCCAGCAGTTTCGAGGTAGTGAACACTGAAGCTTTCTTT. Amino acids: CASSFEVVNTEAFF.

The rearrangement links TRBV20-1 to TRBJ2-7; 7 bases fit TRBD1. This CDR3 comprises 13 residues. CDR1 and CDR2 (germline): DFQATT, SNEGSKA (reference sequence). V lost 5 bases to trimming and J lost 2 bases; unmatched junction nucleotides: 6. The CDR3, as DNA: TGCAGTGCTTATGGACAGGCCACCTACGAGCAGTACTTC. Protein product: CSAYGQATYEQYF.

This rearrangement joins TRBV23-1 to TRBJ1-1; D remains unclear. TRBV23-1 is an ORF, and what it does is uncertain. The CDR3 extends over 15 amino acids. Deletions cut 7 bases from V and 5 bases from J, with 20 bases between. The CDR3 DNA is TGCGCCAGCATGAGAGTTGAGGGTTTCCGTACTGAAGCTTTCTTT. Translating gives CASMRVEGFRTEAFF.

The chain combines TRBV20-1 with TRBJ2-1; 11 bases line up with TRBD1. In germline, CDR1 is DFQATT, CDR2 SNEGSKA (reference sequence). CDR3 length: 14 amino acids. V shed 3 bases, J shed 7 bases, and the junction held 5 bases outside the gene matches. The chain's CDR3 is CSARGTGGWNEQFF. CDR3 nucleotides: TGCAGTGCTAGGGGGACAGGGGGTTGGAATGAGCAGTTCTTC.

This clonotype was seen once. The rearrangement links TRBV11-2 to TRBJ2-5; D is possibly TRBD1 (6 bases). The CDR3 runs to 13 residues. Trimming cost V 8 bases and J 11 bases, with 21 bases left between them. Germline CDR1 and CDR2: SGHAT and FQNNGV. The chain's CDR3 is CASRAGAHNEQYF. The CDR3 region has the DNA TGTGCCAGCCGGGCAGGGGCCCACAATGAGCAGTACTTC.

The chain uses TRBV7-3 and TRBJ2-5; D not resolved. Deletions cut 5 bases from V and 5 bases from J, with 12 bases between. Germline-derived CDR1 and CDR2 are SGHTA and FQGTGA. CDR3 length: 13 residues. DNA for the CDR3: TGTGCCAGCAGCGTAATTGCTCGGGAGACCCAGTACTTC. Translation: CASSVIARETQYF.

This clonotype has a handful of counts. CDR3 nucleotide sequence: TGCGCCAGCAGCCCGGCATTCCGTTTCTATGGCTACACCTTC. Translated: CASSPAFRFYGYTF. The chain joins TRBV4-3 to TRBJ1-2; no clear D. Trimming shortened V by 4 bases and J by 4 bases, and 13 bases separated the two germline ends. CDR1 is LGHNA and CDR2 is YSLEER in the germline V gene. The CDR3 has 14 residues.

The chain couples TRBV12-3 or TRBV12-4 to TRBJ2-3; 10 bases line up with TRBD2. V lost 3 bases to trimming and J lost 2 bases; unmatched junction nucleotides: 11. The CDR3 extends over 18 amino acids. The CDR3 nucleotides are TGTGCCAGCAGTTTTCGGGCTAGCGGGGGATTCAACACAGATACGCAGTATTTT. Translated, it gives CASSFRASGGFNTDTQYF.

V usage is TRBV6-1 and J usage is TRBJ1-4; D is ambiguous. Germline CDR1 is MNHNS and CDR2 is SASEGT. The CDR3 is made up of 14 amino acids. V was cut by 5 bases and J by 7 bases, with 14 bases left in between. As DNA, the CDR3 is TGTGCCAGCAGTTCCCCCGGCCGAGGTGAAAAACTGTTTTTT. Translated, it gives CASSSPGRGEKLFF.

This clonotype was recorded a few times. The chain links TRBV3-1 to TRBJ2-3, with 8 nucleotides matching TRBD1. The CDR3 has 15 residues. In germline, CDR1 is LGHDT, CDR2 YNNKEL (reference sequence). V was pared by 4 bases and J by 4 bases, with 7 bases of the junction left unmatched. In DNA, the CDR3 is TGTGCCAGCAGCCCACCAGGGGGCTTGGCAGATACGCAGTATTTT. It specifies CASSPPGGLADTQYF.